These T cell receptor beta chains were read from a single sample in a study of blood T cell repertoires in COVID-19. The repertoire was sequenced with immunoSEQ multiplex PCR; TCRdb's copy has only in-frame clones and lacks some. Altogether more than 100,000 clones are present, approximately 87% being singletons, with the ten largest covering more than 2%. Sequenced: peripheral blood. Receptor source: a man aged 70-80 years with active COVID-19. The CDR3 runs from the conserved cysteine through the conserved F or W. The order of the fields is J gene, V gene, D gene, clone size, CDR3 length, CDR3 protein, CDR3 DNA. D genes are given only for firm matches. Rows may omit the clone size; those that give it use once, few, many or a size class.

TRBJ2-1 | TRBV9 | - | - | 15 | CASSPTGTRLYEQFF | TGTGCCAGCAGCCCCACCGGGACTCGGCTCTATGAGCAGTTCTTC
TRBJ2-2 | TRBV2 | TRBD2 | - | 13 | CASRRETTGELFF | TGTGCCAGCAGGCGGGAGACGACCGGGGAGCTGTTTTTT
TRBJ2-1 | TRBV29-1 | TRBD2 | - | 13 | CSVEIAGKDEQFF | TGCAGCGTTGAGATAGCGGGAAAAGATGAGCAGTTCTTC
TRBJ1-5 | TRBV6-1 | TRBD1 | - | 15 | CASSEVGRGNQPQHF | TGTGCCAGCAGTGAAGTCGGCAGGGGGAATCAGCCCCAGCATTTT
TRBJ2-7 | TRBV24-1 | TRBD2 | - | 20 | CATSDPPWGSSGNFSREQYF | TGTGCCACCAGTGACCCCCCTTGGGGGTCTAGCGGGAACTTCTCGAGGGAGCAGTACTTC
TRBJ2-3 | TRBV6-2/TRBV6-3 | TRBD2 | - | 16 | CASSSPEGGRKGTQYF | TGTGCCAGCAGTTCTCCTGAGGGCGGGAGGAAGGGTACGCAGTATTTT
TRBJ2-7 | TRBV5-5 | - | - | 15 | CASSPGPGKGLEQYF | TGTGCCAGCAGCCCTGGGCCAGGGAAGGGCCTCGAGCAGTACTTC
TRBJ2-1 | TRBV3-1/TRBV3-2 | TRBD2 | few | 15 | CASSQVSGRANEQFF | TGTGCCAGCAGCCAAGTGAGCGGGAGAGCGAATGAGCAGTTCTTC
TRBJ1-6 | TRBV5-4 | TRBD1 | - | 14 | CASSSDRGPTPLHF | TGTGCCAGCAGCTCCGACAGGGGGCCAACACCCCTCCACTTT
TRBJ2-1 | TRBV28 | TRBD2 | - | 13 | CASSWGGPYEQFF | TGTGCCAGCAGTTGGGGAGGGCCCTATGAGCAGTTCTTC
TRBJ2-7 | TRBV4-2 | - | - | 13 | CASSPPLSYEQYF | TGTGCCAGCAGCCCCCCCCTGTCCTACGAGCAGTACTTC
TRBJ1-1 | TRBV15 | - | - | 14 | CATSRPEGGTEAFF | TGTGCCACCAGCAGGCCTGAAGGAGGCACTGAAGCTTTCTTT
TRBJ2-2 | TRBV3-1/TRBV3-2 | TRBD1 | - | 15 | CASSSGTGWAGELFF | TGTGCCAGCAGCTCCGGGACAGGGTGGGCCGGGGAGCTGTTTTTT
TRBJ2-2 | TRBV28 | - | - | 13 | CASRNRNTGELFF | TGTGCCAGCAGAAACAGGAACACCGGGGAGCTGTTTTTT
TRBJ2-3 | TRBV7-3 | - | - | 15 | CASSLNPGSTDTQYF | TGTGCCAGCAGCTTAAACCCAGGGAGCACAGATACGCAGTATTTT
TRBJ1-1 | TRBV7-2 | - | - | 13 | CASSPQANTEAFF | TGTGCCAGCAGCCCGCAGGCGAACACTGAAGCTTTCTTT
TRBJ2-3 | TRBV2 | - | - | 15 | CASSEGAENTDTQYF | TGTGCCAGCTCGGAGGGGGCAGAGAATACAGATACGCAGTATTTT
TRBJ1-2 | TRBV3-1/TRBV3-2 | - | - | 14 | CASRRGEAGDGYTF | TGTGCCAGCAGAAGAGGGGAGGCCGGCGATGGCTACACCTTC
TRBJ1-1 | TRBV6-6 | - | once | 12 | CASTWANTEAFF | TGTGCCAGCACCTGGGCGAACACTGAAGCTTTCTTT
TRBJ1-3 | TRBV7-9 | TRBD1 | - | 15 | CASSLAGGRGNTIYF | TGTGCCAGCAGCTTAGCAGGGGGCCGTGGAAACACCATATATTTT
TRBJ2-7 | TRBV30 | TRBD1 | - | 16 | CAWSLMGQVISYEQYF | TGTGCCTGGAGTCTAATGGGACAGGTGATCTCCTACGAGCAGTACTTC
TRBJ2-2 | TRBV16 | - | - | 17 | CASSQKWQGTNTGELFF | TGTGCCAGCAGCCAAAAGTGGCAGGGAACGAACACCGGGGAGCTGTTTTTT
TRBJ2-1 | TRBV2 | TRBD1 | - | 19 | CASSEVPYRTGWSYNEQFF | TGTGCCAGCAGTGAAGTGCCCTACCGGACAGGTTGGTCCTACAATGAGCAGTTCTTC
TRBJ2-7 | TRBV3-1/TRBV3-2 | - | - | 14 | CASSHRTNGYEQYF | TGTGCCAGCAGCCACCGGACAAACGGGTACGAGCAGTACTTC
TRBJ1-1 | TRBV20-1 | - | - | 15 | CSASSPDRLNTEAFF | TGCAGTGCTAGTTCCCCGGACAGACTGAACACTGAAGCTTTCTTT
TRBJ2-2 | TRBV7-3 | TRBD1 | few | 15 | CASSLDRGGTGELFF | TGTGCCAGCAGCCTCGACAGGGGTGGCACCGGGGAGCTGTTTTTT
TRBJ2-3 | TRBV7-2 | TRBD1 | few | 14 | CASRQTGGTDTQYF | TGTGCCAGCAGACAGACAGGGGGCACAGATACGCAGTATTTT
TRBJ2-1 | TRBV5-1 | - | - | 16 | CASSLPPGTEINEQFF | TGCGCCAGCAGCTTGCCCCCGGGAACGGAGATCAATGAGCAGTTCTTC
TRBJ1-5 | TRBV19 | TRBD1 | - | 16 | CASSRGQGTQSQPQHF | TGTGCCAGTAGTAGGGGACAGGGGACCCAATCTCAGCCCCAGCATTTT
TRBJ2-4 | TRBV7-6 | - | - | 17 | CASSPGDLWVAKNIQYF | TGTGCCAGCAGCCCGGGGGACCTTTGGGTAGCCAAAAACATTCAGTACTTC
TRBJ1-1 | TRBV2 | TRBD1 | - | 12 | CASSPQGGEAFF | TGTGCCAGCAGCCCACAGGGGGGAGAAGCTTTCTTT
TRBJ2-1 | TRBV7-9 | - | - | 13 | CASSGRSYNEQFF | TGTGCCAGCAGCGGGCGCTCCTACAATGAGCAGTTCTTC
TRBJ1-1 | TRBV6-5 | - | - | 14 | CASERGGQRTEAFF | TGTGCCAGTGAACGCGGGGGGCAACGCACTGAAGCTTTCTTT
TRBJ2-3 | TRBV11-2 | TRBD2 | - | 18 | CASSLGPKPTSVADTQYF | TGTGCCAGCAGCTTGGGACCGAAACCGACTAGCGTCGCAGATACGCAGTATTTT
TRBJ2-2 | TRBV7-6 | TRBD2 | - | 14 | CASRGGVNTGELFF | TGTGCCAGCCGGGGAGGGGTAAACACCGGGGAGCTGTTTTTT
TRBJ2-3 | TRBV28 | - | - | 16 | CASSLLVRGPADTQYF | TGTGCCAGCAGTTTACTGGTACGAGGCCCCGCTGATACGCAGTATTTT
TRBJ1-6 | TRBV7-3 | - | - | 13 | CASSSQGGSPLHF | TGTGCCAGCAGCTCACAAGGGGGTTCACCCCTCCACTTT
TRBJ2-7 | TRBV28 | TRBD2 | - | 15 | CASGGSGRALYEQYF | TGTGCCAGCGGTGGTAGCGGGAGGGCCCTCTACGAGCAGTACTTC
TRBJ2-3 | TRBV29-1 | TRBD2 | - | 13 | CSVNEGSGGTQYF | TGCAGCGTTAACGAGGGTAGCGGGGGTACGCAGTATTTT
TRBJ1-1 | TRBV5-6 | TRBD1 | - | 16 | CASSWTGARGFNEAFF | TGTGCCAGCAGCTGGACAGGGGCGCGGGGTTTTAATGAAGCTTTCTTT
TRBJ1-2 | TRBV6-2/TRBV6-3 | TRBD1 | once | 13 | CASSSTGNYGYTF | TGTGCCAGCAGTTCGACAGGGAACTATGGCTACACCTTC
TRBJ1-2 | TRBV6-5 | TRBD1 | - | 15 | CASSNLGQGGKGYTF | TGTGCCAGCAGCAACCTAGGACAGGGGGGGAAGGGCTACACCTTC
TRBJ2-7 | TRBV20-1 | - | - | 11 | CSARISYEQYF | TGCAGTGCGAGGATTTCCTACGAGCAGTACTTC
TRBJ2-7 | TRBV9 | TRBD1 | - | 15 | CASSVRGTDPYEQYF | TGTGCCAGCAGCGTAAGGGGGACAGATCCCTACGAGCAGTACTTC